Reported below is one TCR beta chain. Antigen: not known. TCRdb used MiXCR to reprocess the 5' RACE reads, holding one entry per CDR3 protein. The sample has over 700,000 distinct CDR3 sequences; roughly 19% are singletons. There are 16 residues in the CDR3. The trim removed 0 bases at V and 4 bases at J, leaving 10 bases unmatched. Germline V CDR1 and CDR2: DFQATT, SNEGSKA (reference sequence). This sample stems from a study of CD8 T cells in ankylosing spondylitis. General observations from the study: Fewer than ten highly homologous variants made up a TCR beta motif, and this motif appeared characteristic of ankylosing spondylitis blood.

The V gene is TRBV20-1, the J gene TRBJ2-5, with 8 bases fitting TRBD2. This receptor was taken from a male donor with ankylosing spondylitis. What was sequenced was blood, either unsorted or a sorted T cell fraction (not recorded which). The CDR3 spells CSARDEGRAGAETQYF. The DNA for the CDR3 is TGCAGTGCTAGAGATGAGGGGAGAGCGGGAGCAGAGACCCAGTACTTC.